The 32 T cell receptor beta chains below come from one sample, sequenced in a study of T cell responses to AZD1222 COVID-19 vaccine. Sequencing used immunoSEQ multiplex PCR; TCRdb keeps in-frame clones, though not all of them. This table holds about 100,000 clones, approximately 86% found once. The sample in question was peripheral blood, obtained on day 0 of AZD1222 vaccination. These receptors all stem from an adult in good health.

The sample holds one count of this clone. The chain joins TRBV3-1 (or the pseudogene TRBV3-2) to TRBJ1-2; a weak D match, TRBD1 (5 bases). V shed 0 bases and J shed 4 bases, with 12 bases lying between them. The CDR3 contains 15 residues. CDR1 LGHDT and CDR2 YNNKEL come from the germline V gene (reference sequence). This CDR3 is CASSQDHQGLYGYTF. The CDR3 DNA reads as TGTGCCAGCAGCCAAGATCACCAGGGACTCTATGGCTACACCTTC.

The chain combines TRBV6-5 with TRBJ2-7; either TRBD1 or TRBD2 may supply D (5 bases each). The CDR3 covers 15 residues. The ends were cut back, 4 bases at V and 2 bases at J, with 15 bases in the middle. Germline loops: CDR1 MNHEY, CDR2 SVGAGI. The CDR3 DNA sequence: TGTGCCAGCAGTTCCTCATATCAGGGACCCTACGAGCAGTACTTC. Translating gives CASSSSYQGPYEQYF.

The J gene is TRBJ2-7, the V gene TRBV27, with 9 bases that match TRBD1. The CDR3 runs 14 residues. With V trimmed by 5 bases and J by 4 bases, 6 bases remained unmatched. Germline V lookup: CDR1 MNHEY, CDR2 SMNVEV (reference sequence). DNA for the CDR3: TGTGCCAGCAGTCACAGGGGGCCTCGGTACGAGCAGTACTTC. Translation gives CASSHRGPRYEQYF.

This chain links TRBV7-9 with TRBJ1-1; D is uncertain. Per the germline V gene, CDR1 is SEHNR and CDR2 is FQNEAQ (reference sequence). With 5 bases removed from V and 3 bases from J, the gap between germline ends came to 7 bases. This CDR3 has 12 amino acids. This chain's CDR3 is CASSAHHTEAFF. The CDR3 DNA reads TGTGCCAGCAGCGCCCACCACACTGAAGCTTTCTTT.

The J gene is TRBJ2-7, the V gene TRBV6-5; no definite D call. This CDR3 comprises 14 residues. Germline values: CDR1 MNHEY, CDR2 SVGAGI. Trimming left V 9 bases short and J 0 bases short, with 15 bases between. CDR3 nucleotide sequence: TGTGCCAGTCTGACACACCGCGACTCCTACGAGCAGTACTTC. Translated: CASLTHRDSYEQYF.

This clone was recorded only once. The rearrangement joins TRBV7-9 to TRBJ2-7; 11 nucleotides align to TRBD2. The CDR3 runs to 14 residues. V was clipped by 4 bases and J by 4 bases; unmatched bases: 3. The germline CDR1 and CDR2 sequences are SEHNR and FQNEAQ (reference sequence). CDR3 DNA sequence: TGTGCCAGCAGCTCTAGCGGGAGGATTTACGAGCAGTACTTC. This translates into CASSSSGRIYEQYF.

This chain connects TRBV7-9 to TRBJ1-1; 8 bases are a match to TRBD1. The CDR3 is made up of 15 amino acids. The V and J ends lost 0 bases and 4 bases, in that order; junction bases with no gene match: 4. CDR1 and CDR2 from the germline V gene are SEHNR and FQNEAQ (reference sequence). CDR3: CASSLAADRATEAFF. CDR3 DNA: TGTGCCAGCAGCTTAGCGGCGGACAGGGCCACTGAAGCTTTCTTT.

The chain uses TRBV4-1 and TRBJ2-5, with D possibly matching TRBD2 (7 bases). The CDR3 covers 17 residues. Germline assignment: CDR1 MGHRA and CDR2 YSYEKL. V was clipped by 0 bases and J by 2 bases, with 16 bases between them. CDR3 sequence (DNA): TGCGCCAGCAGCCAAGAGGGACGGGGGGCGCTACAAGAGACCCAGTACTTC. It translates to CASSQEGRGALQETQYF.

The rearrangement uses TRBV4-3 and TRBJ1-6, with TRBD1 matching over 7 bases. This CDR3 spans 15 amino acids. Germline lookup yields CDR1 LGHNA and CDR2 YSLEER. The junction had 6 bases not matched to a gene; V was cut back by 1 base and J by 9 bases. The CDR3 protein is CASSQVDRAGSPLHF. The DNA of the CDR3 is TGCGCCAGCAGCCAAGTCGACAGGGCCGGTTCACCCCTCCACTTT.

This clone was seen only once. The chain employs TRBV12-1 and TRBJ1-5. TRBV12-1 is marked as a pseudogene. The CDR3 has 16 amino acids. The CDR3 DNA reads TGTGCCAGCAGCTCTAGGGGGGGACCCCCTAATCAGCCCCAGCATTTT. Protein: CASSSRGGPPNQPQHF.

The chain joins TRBV11-1 to TRBJ2-2; TRBD2 matches at 7 bases. Germline CDR1 is SGHAT and CDR2 is FQDESV (reference sequence). V was pared by 2 bases and J by 7 bases, with 10 bases of the junction left unmatched. CDR3 size: 16 residues. CDR3 in amino acids: CASSLPLPSGYGELFF. The CDR3 coding sequence is TGTGCCAGCAGCTTACCCCTCCCTAGCGGATACGGGGAGCTGTTTTTT.

The V call is TRBV10-3, the J call TRBJ1-4; 9 nucleotides match TRBD1. Looked up from germline, CDR1 is ENHRY and CDR2 is SYGVKD. The CDR3 length is 15 residues. V gave up 0 bases and J gave up 8 bases; unmatched junction bases: 4. The CDR3 spells CAISESKDRGEKLFF. The CDR3 DNA reads TGTGCCATCAGTGAGTCGAAGGACAGGGGCGAAAAACTGTTTTTT.

As to this clone: At one boundary the junction diverges from the germline segment, which might be a read error. The chain employs TRBV7-2 and TRBJ2-5; a weak D match, TRBD1 (6 bases). The CDR3 has 12 amino acids. Germline CDR1 SGHTA, CDR2 FQGNSA. The CDR3 nucleotides read TGTGCCAGCAGCCCAAGTGGGGGACAAGGGGACTTC. It translates to CASSPSGGQGDF.

The gene calls are TRBV12-3 or TRBV12-4 and TRBJ1-5; D may be TRBD1 (5 bases). CDR3 size: 13 residues. Trimming shortened V by 7 bases and J by 3 bases, and 10 bases separated the two germline ends. CDR3 amino acids: CASKLGTNQPQHF. The CDR3 DNA is TGTGCCAGCAAATTAGGGACCAATCAGCCCCAGCATTTT.

The DNA for the CDR3 is TGTGCCAGTAGTACGGGACAGCCATGGGAGACCCAGTACTTC. As protein: CASSTGQPWETQYF. The rearrangement joins TRBV19 to TRBJ2-5; 7 nucleotides line up with TRBD1. The ends lost 4 bases at V and 5 bases at J; junction bases unmatched: 7. CDR3 length: 14 amino acids. CDR1 is LNHDA, CDR2 SQIVND, per germline (reference sequence).

This sequence joins TRBV11-3 and TRBJ2-7, with D possibly TRBD2 on 7 matching bases. V was clipped by 5 bases and J by 3 bases, with 14 bases between them. The length of the CDR3 is 14 residues. Germline V gives CDR1 SGHNT, CDR2 YENEEA. In nucleotides, the CDR3 is TGTGCCAGCAGCCCCCGGGGGGCCGACTACGAGCAGTACTTC. Protein product: CASSPRGADYEQYF.

The rearrangement joins TRBV24-1 to TRBJ2-5, with D possibly TRBD2 on 6 matching bases. Germline V lookup: CDR1 KGHDR, CDR2 SFDVKD. This CDR3 is 13 amino acids long. V was clipped by 5 bases and J by 5 bases, with 11 bases between them. Written as DNA, the CDR3 is TGTGCCACCAGTGTCGGGGGTGCGGAGACCCAGTACTTC. As protein: CATSVGGAETQYF.

Only one count was recorded for this clone. The CDR3 DNA is TGTGCCAGCAGCGTAGTGGGGGGTCTTCTTGAGACCCAGTACTTC. This sequence encodes CASSVVGGLLETQYF. This rearrangement joins TRBV9 to TRBJ2-5; D possibly corresponds to TRBD2 (6 bases). Germline V gives CDR1 SGDLS, CDR2 YYNGEE. V lost 0 bases to trimming and J lost 5 bases, with 14 bases between them. CDR3 length: 15 residues.

This chain uses TRBV7-2 with TRBJ1-4; TRBD1 matches 9 bases. This CDR3 contains 15 residues. Germline V lookup: CDR1 SGHTA, CDR2 FQGNSA. V dropped 3 bases and J dropped 7; count of bases not matched to a gene: 6. The DNA of the CDR3 is TGTGCCAGCAGCTTTCTGGACAGGGGTGGTGAAAAACTGTTTTTT. It yields the protein CASSFLDRGGEKLFF.

The chain uses TRBV6-6 and TRBJ2-5; D is unresolved. The V end was cut by 2 bases, the J end by 3 bases, with 10 bases between. This CDR3 comprises 14 residues. Germline-derived CDR1 and CDR2 are MNHNY and SVGAGI (reference sequence). CDR3 residues: CASSYAANEETQYF. The CDR3 region has the DNA TGTGCCAGCAGTTACGCGGCTAATGAAGAGACCCAGTACTTC.

The chain employs TRBV2 and TRBJ2-5, with TRBD2 matching over 10 bases. Losses at the gene ends were 6 bases for V and 5 bases for J; bases not matched to a gene: 18. Germline CDR1 SNHLY, CDR2 FYNNEI. The CDR3 has 18 amino acids. CDR3 sequence reads: CASRPGLLGASGSETQYF. In DNA form, the CDR3 reads TGTGCCAGCAGGCCCGGACTCTTAGGGGCTAGCGGGAGTGAGACCCAGTACTTC.

The V and J genes are TRBV29-1 and TRBJ1-5; D uncertain. The CDR3 is 13 residues long. Germline V lookup: CDR1 SQVTM, CDR2 ANQGSEA. V was trimmed by 4 bases and J by 6 bases, leaving 13 bases between them. The CDR3 protein is CSVVKEAGQPQHF. The CDR3 region has the DNA TGCAGCGTTGTAAAAGAGGCAGGTCAGCCCCAGCATTTT.

The CDR3 spells CASSQQGREAYEQYF. The CDR3 DNA sequence: TGTGCCAGCAGCCAGCAGGGGCGGGAGGCGTACGAGCAGTACTTC. The rearrangement links TRBV14 to TRBJ2-7; 8 positions agree with TRBD2. Per the germline V gene, CDR1 is SGHDN and CDR2 is FVKESK. This CDR3 contains 15 residues. The trim removed 3 bases at V and 4 bases at J, leaving 8 bases unmatched.

The chain is built from TRBV2 and TRBJ1-4; D not certain. There are 15 residues in the CDR3. Germline lookup yields CDR1 SNHLY and CDR2 FYNNEI. Trimming removed 3 bases from V and 8 bases from J, with 16 bases in between. The CDR3 is CASSDSQRAGEKLFF. The CDR3 nucleotides are TGTGCCAGCAGTGACTCGCAGAGGGCGGGCGAAAAACTGTTTTTT.

V gene TRBV6-5 combines with J gene TRBJ2-3, with D hard to call. The V gene lost 4 bases and the J gene lost 2 bases, with 7 bases spanning the gap. In germline, CDR1 is MNHEY, CDR2 SVGAGI. CDR3 length: 13 residues. The CDR3 nucleotides are TGTGCCAGCAGTTTCGGTGACACAGATACGCAGTATTTT. This gives the protein CASSFGDTDTQYF.

By proportion, this clone is medium-sized. The chain links TRBV4-3 to TRBJ2-1; 7 bases match TRBD2. The ends lost 3 bases at V and 5 bases at J; junction bases unmatched: 7. This CDR3 is built from 15 residues. Germline values: CDR1 LGHNA, CDR2 YSLEER. CDR3: CASSHLGGSNNEQFF. The DNA for the CDR3 is TGCGCCAGCAGCCATCTCGGGGGGTCGAACAATGAGCAGTTCTTC.

J is TRBJ2-1 and V is TRBV4-1; tentative D call: TRBD2 (5 bases). The CDR3 has 16 residues. Germline-derived CDR1 and CDR2 are MGHRA and YSYEKL. V was clipped by 6 bases and J by 7 bases, with 22 bases between them. The CDR3 DNA follows: TGCGCCAGCAGTCAATCTCATGGACTTCTATTTAATGAGCAGTTCTTC. Translating it yields CASSQSHGLLFNEQFF.

The chain carries TRBV10-3 and TRBJ1-2; tentatively, D is TRBD1 (6 bases). The germline gives CDR1 ENHRY, CDR2 SYGVKD. This CDR3 spans 15 amino acids. The V end lost 6 bases, the J end lost 4 bases, and 18 bases lay between the germline ends. The CDR3 nucleotides are TGTGCCATCAGCACTACAGGGACGGGGAGCTATGGCTACACCTTC. Its protein is CAISTTGTGSYGYTF.

CDR3: CANLQYRNSYEQYF. The CDR3 DNA is TGTGCCAATCTACAGTATCGAAACTCCTACGAGCAGTACTTC. This chain connects TRBV28 to TRBJ2-7; D remains unclear. CDR1 and CDR2 (germline): MDHEN, SYDVKM. Trimming took off 10 bases at V and 0 bases at J, with 16 bases between the two ends. The CDR3 length is 14 residues.

The sample holds a few counts of this clone. The chain carries TRBV25-1 and TRBJ1-2; D gene unclear. Germline lookup yields CDR1 MGHDK and CDR2 SYGVNS. The V end lost 4 bases, the J end lost 8 bases, and 14 bases lay between the germline ends. This CDR3 is built from 13 residues. CDR3 coding DNA: TGTGCCAGCAGTGGAAGTTACTTCGGGGGCTACACCTTC. Its translation is CASSGSYFGGYTF.

The V gene is TRBV7-3, the J gene TRBJ2-2; the D gene could be TRBD1 or TRBD2 (6 bases each). Germline V gene data show CDR1 as SGHTA and CDR2 as FQGTGA. The CDR3 totals 14 residues. Trimming shortened V by 1 base and J by 8 bases, and 11 bases separated the two germline ends. The CDR3 DNA reads as TGTGCCAGCAGCTTAAAGGCGGGGACAGGGGAGCTGTTTTTT. Translated, it gives CASSLKAGTGELFF. Filled out from reference TRBV7-3 and TRBJ2-2, the complete variable domain reads GAGVSQTPSNKVTEKGKYVELRCDPISGHTALYWYRQSLGQGPEFLIYFQGTGAADDSGLPNDRFFAVRPEGSVSTLKIQRTERGDSAVYLCASSLKAGTGELFFGEGSRLTVL.

This clone has a handful of counts. The rearrangement joins TRBV30 to TRBJ1-6; possible D gene TRBD1, 6 bases. V was clipped by 0 bases and J by 11 bases, with 14 bases between them. The CDR3 covers 14 residues. The germline gives CDR1 GTSNPN, CDR2 SVGIG (reference sequence). CDR3 residues: CAWSVTGTAAPLHF. The CDR3 bases are TGTGCCTGGAGTGTCACAGGGACGGCGGCACCCCTCCACTTT.